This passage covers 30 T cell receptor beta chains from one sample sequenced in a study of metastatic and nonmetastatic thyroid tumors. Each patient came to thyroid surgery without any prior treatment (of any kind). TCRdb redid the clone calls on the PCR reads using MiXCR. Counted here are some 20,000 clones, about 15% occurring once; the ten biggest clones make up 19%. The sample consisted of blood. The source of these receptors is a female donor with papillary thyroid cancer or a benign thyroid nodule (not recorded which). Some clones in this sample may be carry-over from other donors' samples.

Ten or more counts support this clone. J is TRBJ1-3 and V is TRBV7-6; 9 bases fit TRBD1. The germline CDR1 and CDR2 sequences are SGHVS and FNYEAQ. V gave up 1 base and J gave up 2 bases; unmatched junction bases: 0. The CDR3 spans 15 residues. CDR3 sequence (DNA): TGTGCCAGCAGCTTAGGACAGGGGGCTGGAAACACCATATATTTT. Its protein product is CASSLGQGAGNTIYF.

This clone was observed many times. The CDR3: CASSLDRPAPKRYTF. CDR3 nucleotide sequence: TGTGCCAGCAGCTTGGATAGGCCGGCCCCCAAGCGCTACACCTTC. The rearrangement links TRBV5-6 to TRBJ1-2, with D unresolved. Trimming shortened V by 0 bases and J by 9 bases, and 18 bases separated the two germline ends. The CDR3 is 15 residues long. Germline loops: CDR1 SGHDT, CDR2 YYEEEE.

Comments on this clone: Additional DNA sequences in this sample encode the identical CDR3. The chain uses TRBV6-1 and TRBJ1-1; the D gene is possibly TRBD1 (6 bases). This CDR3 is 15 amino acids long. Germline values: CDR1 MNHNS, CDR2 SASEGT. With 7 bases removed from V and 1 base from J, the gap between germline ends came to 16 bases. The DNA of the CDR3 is TGTGCCAGCAAGGGTTCTTGGACAGCGAACACTGAAGCTTTCTTT. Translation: CASKGSWTANTEAFF.

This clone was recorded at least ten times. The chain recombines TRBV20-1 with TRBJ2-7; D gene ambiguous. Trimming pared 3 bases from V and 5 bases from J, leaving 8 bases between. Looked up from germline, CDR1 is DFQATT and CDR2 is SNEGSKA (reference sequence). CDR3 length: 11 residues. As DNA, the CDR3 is TGCAGTGCTAGTCGCGGCGACGAGCAGTACTTC. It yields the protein CSASRGDEQYF.

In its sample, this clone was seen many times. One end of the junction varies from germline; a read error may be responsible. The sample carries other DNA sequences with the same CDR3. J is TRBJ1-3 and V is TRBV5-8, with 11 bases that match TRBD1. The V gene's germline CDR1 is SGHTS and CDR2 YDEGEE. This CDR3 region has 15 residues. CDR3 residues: CASSHRGTGGNTIYF. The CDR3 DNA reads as TGTGCCAGCAGCCATAGAGGGACAGGGGGAAACACCATATACTTT.

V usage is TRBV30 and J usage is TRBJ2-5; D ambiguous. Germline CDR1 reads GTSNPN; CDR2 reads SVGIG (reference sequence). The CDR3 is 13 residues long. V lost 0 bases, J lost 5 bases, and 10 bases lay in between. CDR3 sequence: CAWSVFVVETQYF. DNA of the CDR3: TGTGCCTGGAGTGTATTCGTCGTTGAGACCCAGTACTTC.

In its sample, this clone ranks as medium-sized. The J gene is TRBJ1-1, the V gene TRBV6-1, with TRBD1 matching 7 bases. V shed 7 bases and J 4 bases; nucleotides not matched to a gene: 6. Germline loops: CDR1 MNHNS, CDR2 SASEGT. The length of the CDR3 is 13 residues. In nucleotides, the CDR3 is TGTGCCAGCAAACCGGGACAGTTCACTGAAGCTTTCTTT. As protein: CASKPGQFTEAFF.

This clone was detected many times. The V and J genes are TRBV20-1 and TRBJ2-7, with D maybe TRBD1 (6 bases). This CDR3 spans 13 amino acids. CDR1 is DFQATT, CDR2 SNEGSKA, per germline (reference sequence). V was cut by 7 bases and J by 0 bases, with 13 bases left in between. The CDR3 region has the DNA TGCAGTGTTCCTCGGGACAACTCCTACGAGCAGTACTTC. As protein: CSVPRDNSYEQYF.

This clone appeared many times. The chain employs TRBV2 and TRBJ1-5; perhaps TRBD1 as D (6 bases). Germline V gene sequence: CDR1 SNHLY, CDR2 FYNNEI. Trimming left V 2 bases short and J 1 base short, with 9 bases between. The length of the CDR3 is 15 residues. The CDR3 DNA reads TGTGCCAGCAGTGAACAGGGGAGGAGCAATCAGCCCCAGCATTTT. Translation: CASSEQGRSNQPQHF.

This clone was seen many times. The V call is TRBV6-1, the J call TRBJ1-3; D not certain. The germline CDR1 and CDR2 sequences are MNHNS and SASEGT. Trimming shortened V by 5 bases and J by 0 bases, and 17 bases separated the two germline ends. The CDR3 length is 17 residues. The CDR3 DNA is TGTGCCAGCAGTTCCATCGGGGATTGGAGCTCTGGAAACACCATATATTTT. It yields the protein CASSSIGDWSSGNTIYF.

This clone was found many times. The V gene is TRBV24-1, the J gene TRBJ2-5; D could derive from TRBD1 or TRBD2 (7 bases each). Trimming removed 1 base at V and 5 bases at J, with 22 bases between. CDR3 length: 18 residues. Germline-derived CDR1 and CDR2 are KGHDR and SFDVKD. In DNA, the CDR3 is TGTGCCACCAGTGATTTTCTCCCCGACAGGGCGGGAGTGGAGACCCAGTACTTC. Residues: CATSDFLPDRAGVETQYF.

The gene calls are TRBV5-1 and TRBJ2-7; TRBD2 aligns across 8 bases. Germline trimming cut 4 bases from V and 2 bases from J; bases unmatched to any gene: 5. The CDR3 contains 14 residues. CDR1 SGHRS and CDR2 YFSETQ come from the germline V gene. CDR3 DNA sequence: TGCGCCAGCAGCCCACCCGGGGGGGCCTACGAGCAGTACTTC. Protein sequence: CASSPPGGAYEQYF.

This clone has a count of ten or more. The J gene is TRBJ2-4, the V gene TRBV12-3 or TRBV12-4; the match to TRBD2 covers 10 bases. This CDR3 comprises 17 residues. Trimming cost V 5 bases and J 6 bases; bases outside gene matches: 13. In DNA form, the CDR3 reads TGTGCCAGCAGTCCGGGACTAGCGTGGGGGGTTGGAAACATTCAGTACTTC. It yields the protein CASSPGLAWGVGNIQYF.

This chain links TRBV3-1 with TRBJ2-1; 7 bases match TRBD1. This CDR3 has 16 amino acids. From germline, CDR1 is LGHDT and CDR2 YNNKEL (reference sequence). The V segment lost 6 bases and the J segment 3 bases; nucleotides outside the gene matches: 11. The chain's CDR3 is CASSLISQGVYNEQFF. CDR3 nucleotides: TGTGCCAGCAGTCTGATAAGCCAGGGGGTCTACAATGAGCAGTTCTTC.

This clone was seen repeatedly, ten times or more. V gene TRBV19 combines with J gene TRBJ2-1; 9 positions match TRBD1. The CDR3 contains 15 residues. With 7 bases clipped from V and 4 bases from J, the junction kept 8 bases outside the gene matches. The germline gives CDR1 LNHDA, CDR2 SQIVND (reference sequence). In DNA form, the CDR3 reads TGTGCCAGTAAAAACAGGGACAGGGCATACAATGAGCAGTTCTTC. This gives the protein CASKNRDRAYNEQFF.

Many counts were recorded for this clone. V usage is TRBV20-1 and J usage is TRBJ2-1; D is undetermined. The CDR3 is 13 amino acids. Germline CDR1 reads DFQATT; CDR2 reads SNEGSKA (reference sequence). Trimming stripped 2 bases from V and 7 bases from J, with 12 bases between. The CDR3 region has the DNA TGCAGTGCTAGAAAACAGTCTACAAATGAGCAGTTCTTC. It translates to CSARKQSTNEQFF.

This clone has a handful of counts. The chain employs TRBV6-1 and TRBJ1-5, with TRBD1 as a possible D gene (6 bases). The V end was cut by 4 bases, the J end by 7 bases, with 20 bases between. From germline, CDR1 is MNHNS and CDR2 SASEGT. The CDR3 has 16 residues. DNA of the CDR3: TGTGCCAGCAGTGGGAAGGAGAACAGGGATGTACAGCCCCAGCATTTT. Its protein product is CASSGKENRDVQPQHF.

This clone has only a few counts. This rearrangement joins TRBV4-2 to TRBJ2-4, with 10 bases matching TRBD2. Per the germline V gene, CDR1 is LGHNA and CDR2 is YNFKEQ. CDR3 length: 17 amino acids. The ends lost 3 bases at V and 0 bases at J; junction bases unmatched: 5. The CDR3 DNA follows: TGTGCCAGCAGCCAGGACCCTAGCGGGAGAGCCAAAAACATTCAGTACTTC. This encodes CASSQDPSGRAKNIQYF.

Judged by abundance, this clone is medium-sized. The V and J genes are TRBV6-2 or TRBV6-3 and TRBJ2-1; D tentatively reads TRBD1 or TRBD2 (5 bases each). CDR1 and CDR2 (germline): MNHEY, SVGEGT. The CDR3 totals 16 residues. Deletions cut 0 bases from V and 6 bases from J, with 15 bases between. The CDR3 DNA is TGTGCCAGCAGTTACTCGAGGATCGAGGGGTTCAATGAGCAGTTCTTC. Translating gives CASSYSRIEGFNEQFF.

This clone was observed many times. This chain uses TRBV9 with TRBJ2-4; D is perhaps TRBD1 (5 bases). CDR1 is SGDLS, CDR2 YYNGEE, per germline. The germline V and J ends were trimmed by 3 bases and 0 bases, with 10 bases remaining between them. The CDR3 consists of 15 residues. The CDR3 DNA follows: TGTGCCAGCAGCGGGGGCAGCCTAGCCAAAAACATTCAGTACTTC. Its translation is CASSGGSLAKNIQYF.

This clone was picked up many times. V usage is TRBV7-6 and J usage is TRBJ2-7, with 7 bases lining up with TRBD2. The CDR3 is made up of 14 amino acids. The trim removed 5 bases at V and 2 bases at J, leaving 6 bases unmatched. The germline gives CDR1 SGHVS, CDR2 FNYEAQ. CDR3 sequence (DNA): TGTGCCAGCAGCCGGGGGGTAAATACCTACGAGCAGTACTTC. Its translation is CASSRGVNTYEQYF.

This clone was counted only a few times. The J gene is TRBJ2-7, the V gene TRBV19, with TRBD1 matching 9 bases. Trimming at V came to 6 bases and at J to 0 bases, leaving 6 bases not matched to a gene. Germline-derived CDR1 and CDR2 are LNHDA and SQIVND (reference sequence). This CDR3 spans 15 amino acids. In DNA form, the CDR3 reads TGTGCCAGTAGACGACAGGGGGGTTCCTCCTACGAGCAGTACTTC. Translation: CASRRQGGSSYEQYF.

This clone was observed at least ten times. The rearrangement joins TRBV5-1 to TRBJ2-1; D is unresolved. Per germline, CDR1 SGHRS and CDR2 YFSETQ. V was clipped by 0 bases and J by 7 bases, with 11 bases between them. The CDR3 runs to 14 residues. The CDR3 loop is CASSLERLRNEQFF. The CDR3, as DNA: TGCGCCAGCAGCTTGGAACGGTTGCGGAATGAGCAGTTCTTC.

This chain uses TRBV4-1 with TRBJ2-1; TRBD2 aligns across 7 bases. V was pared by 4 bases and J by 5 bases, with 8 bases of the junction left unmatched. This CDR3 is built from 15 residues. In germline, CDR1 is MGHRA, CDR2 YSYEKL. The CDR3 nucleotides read TGCGCCAGCAGCCCCGGGACTACGATGGACAATGAGCAGTTCTTC. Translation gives CASSPGTTMDNEQFF.

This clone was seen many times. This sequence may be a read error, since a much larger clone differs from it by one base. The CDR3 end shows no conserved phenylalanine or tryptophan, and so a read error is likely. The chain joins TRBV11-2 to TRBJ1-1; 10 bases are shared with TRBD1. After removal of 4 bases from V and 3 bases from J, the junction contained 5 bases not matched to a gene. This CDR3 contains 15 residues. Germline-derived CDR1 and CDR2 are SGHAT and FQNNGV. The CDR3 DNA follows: TGTGCCAGCAGCTATGGGACAGGGGCGGACACTGAAGCTTTCTGT. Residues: CASSYGTGADTEAFC.

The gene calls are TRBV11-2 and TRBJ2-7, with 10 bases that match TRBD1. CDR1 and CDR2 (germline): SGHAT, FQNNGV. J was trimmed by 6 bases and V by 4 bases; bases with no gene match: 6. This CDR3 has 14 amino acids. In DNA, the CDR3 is TGTGCCAGCAGCTCTAGTAGGACAGGGGGCGAGCAGTACTTC. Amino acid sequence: CASSSSRTGGEQYF.

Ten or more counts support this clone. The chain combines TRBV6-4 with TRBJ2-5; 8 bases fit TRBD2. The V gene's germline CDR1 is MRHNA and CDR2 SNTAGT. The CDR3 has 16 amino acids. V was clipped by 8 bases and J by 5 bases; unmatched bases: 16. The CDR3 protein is CASLTGTRDEGETQYF. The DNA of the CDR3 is TGTGCCAGCCTAACCGGGACTAGGGACGAGGGGGAGACCCAGTACTTC.

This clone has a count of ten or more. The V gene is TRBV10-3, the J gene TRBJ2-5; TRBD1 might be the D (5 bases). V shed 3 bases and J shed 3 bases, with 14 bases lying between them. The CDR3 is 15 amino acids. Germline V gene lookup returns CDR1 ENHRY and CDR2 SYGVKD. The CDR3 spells CAISEGQGGKETQYF. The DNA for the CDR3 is TGTGCCATCAGTGAAGGGCAGGGTGGAAAAGAGACCCAGTACTTC.

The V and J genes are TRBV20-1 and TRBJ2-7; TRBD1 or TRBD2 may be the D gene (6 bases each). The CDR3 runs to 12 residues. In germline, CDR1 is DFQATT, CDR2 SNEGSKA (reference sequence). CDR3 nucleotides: TGCAGAGGGGGGCAGGGGCCAGGGGAGCAGTACTTC. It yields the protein CRGGQGPGEQYF.

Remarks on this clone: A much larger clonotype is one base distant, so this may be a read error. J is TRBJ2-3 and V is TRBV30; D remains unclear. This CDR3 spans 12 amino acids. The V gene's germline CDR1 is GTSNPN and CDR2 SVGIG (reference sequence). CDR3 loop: CALSMNTDTQYF. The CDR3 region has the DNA TGTGCCTTGAGTATGAACACAGATACGCAGTATTTT.